A selection of T cell receptor beta chains follows, all from one sample in a study of long-term antiretroviral therapy in people with HIV. The method was immunoSEQ multiplex PCR; TCRdb's version includes in-frame clones alone and lacks a portion of them. Of tens of thousands of clones listed, roughly 80% were seen once; the top ten hold more than 5.5%. Material: unsorted PBMCs, obtained 1.1 years before starting antiretroviral therapy. These receptors originate from a woman between 25 and 40 years old with HIV. Each CDR3 is given with its conserved first and last residue. D genes are given only for firm matches. Clone size is not always given. Where it is, it says once, few, many or a class for expanded clones.

CDR3 DNA,CDR3 protein,V gene,J gene,D gene,clone size
TGTGCCAGTAGTTCCTCTCGCGGGGGGCATACCGGGGAGCTGTTTTTT,CASSSSRGGHTGELFF,TRBV19,TRBJ2-2,TRBD2,.
TGCAGCGTTCTGATATCCTACCCCCCAGTAAAGGACAGGGAGTCTGGGGCCAACGTCCTGACTTTC,CSVLISYPPVKDRESGANVLTF,TRBV29-1,TRBJ2-6,TRBD1,.
TGTGCCAGCAGCTTTGGGGGCGGCCACTATGGCTACACCTTC,CASSFGGGHYGYTF,TRBV7-2,TRBJ1-2,.,.
TGTGCCTGGAGTGGGGTTGGCACAGATACGCAGTATTTT,CAWSGVGTDTQYF,TRBV30,TRBJ2-3,.,once
TGCGCCAGCAGCTTAGGGGACAGGGTAACCTACACCTTC,CASSLGDRVTYTF,TRBV5-1,TRBJ1-2,TRBD1,.
TGTGCCAGCAGCTCAAAAAGCGGGGGGATTACCGGGGAGCTGTTTTTT,CASSSKSGGITGELFF,TRBV5-6,TRBJ2-2,TRBD2,.
TGTGCCAGCAGCGTCCAGGGTACCGGGGAGCTGTTTTTT,CASSVQGTGELFF,TRBV11-2,TRBJ2-2,.,.
TGCAGCGTTGAAAGCATCGGGATCAGCTCCTACGAGCAGTACTTC,CSVESIGISSYEQYF,TRBV29-1,TRBJ2-7,.,.
TGTGCCAGCAGCTACGCTACTAACAATGAGCAGTTCTTC,CASSYATNNEQFF,TRBV5-6,TRBJ2-1,.,.
TGTGCCAGTAGTATAATAGGGAAAACCGGGGAGCTGTTTTTT,CASSIIGKTGELFF,TRBV19,TRBJ2-2,.,few
TGTGCCAGCAGTTTTTGGGGGAACACTGAAGCTTTCTTT,CASSFWGNTEAFF,TRBV7-8,TRBJ1-1,.,few
TGTGCCAGCAGTTTGGGGGGACCCGTGGCCGAAGCTTTCTTT,CASSLGGPVAEAFF,TRBV27,TRBJ1-1,.,once
TGTGCCAGCAGCCAAGTTACAGGGGAGGAGACCCAGTACTTC,CASSQVTGEETQYF,TRBV4-2,TRBJ2-5,TRBD1,.
TGCGCCAGCAGCGGCTCAGGGGAAGCTGAAGCTTTCTTT,CASSGSGEAEAFF,TRBV5-1,TRBJ1-1,.,.
TGTGCCAGCAGCTTAGGGGGACAGCTGACAGCTAACTATGGCTACACCTTC,CASSLGGQLTANYGYTF,TRBV7-8,TRBJ1-2,TRBD1,.
TGTGCCAGCAGCGCCCCTCCCTCGGGGTCGAATGAAAAACTGTTTTTT,CASSAPPSGSNEKLFF,TRBV9,TRBJ1-4,.,.
TGCGCCAGCAGCATCGGGACGACGGGGGGCACAGATACGCAGTATTTT,CASSIGTTGGTDTQYF,TRBV5-1,TRBJ2-3,.,.
TGTGCCAGCAGTGAGTCTAATTCACCCCTCCACTTT,CASSESNSPLHF,TRBV28,TRBJ1-6,.,.
TGTGCCAGCGGGTCTGGAAACACCATATATTTT,CASGSGNTIYF,TRBV2,TRBJ1-3,.,.
TGTGCCAGCAGTTTAAACAAATTAGGGAGGACTGAAGCTTTCTTT,CASSLNKLGRTEAFF,TRBV27,TRBJ1-1,.,.
TGTGCCAGCAGTCGCAGGGGATACGAGCAGTACTTC,CASSRRGYEQYF,TRBV28,TRBJ2-7,.,medium-sized
TGTGCCAGTAGTATAGAGGGGAACACTGAAGCTTTCTTT,CASSIEGNTEAFF,TRBV19,TRBJ1-1,.,.
TGTGCCAGCAGCTTGGGGGGGCGAGGGCAAGAGACCCAGTACTTC,CASSLGGRGQETQYF,TRBV11-3,TRBJ2-5,.,.
TGTGCCAGTAGCCAGGTTGAGGGCACTGAAGCTTTCTTT,CASSQVEGTEAFF,TRBV19,TRBJ1-1,.,.
TGTGCCTGGAGTGTGACGGGGGTTACCACCGGGGAGCTGTTTTTT,CAWSVTGVTTGELFF,TRBV30,TRBJ2-2,.,.
TGCGCCAGCAGCTTGGCCAACAGTGATAATTCACCCCTCCACTTT,CASSLANSDNSPLHF,TRBV5-1,TRBJ1-6,.,.
TGTGCCAGCAAGGGATCCGGGAGTCGTAATTCACCCCTCCACTTT,CASKGSGSRNSPLHF,TRBV2,TRBJ1-6,.,.
TGTGCCAGCAGCTTAGGCCGGGGGGTAAACACTGAAGCTTTCTTT,CASSLGRGVNTEAFF,TRBV13,TRBJ1-1,.,.
TGTGCCAGTAGTAAGTCGCCAGGGGGGAGCTTCGCAAAGAACACTGAAGCTTTCTTT,CASSKSPGGSFAKNTEAFF,TRBV19,TRBJ1-1,TRBD1,few